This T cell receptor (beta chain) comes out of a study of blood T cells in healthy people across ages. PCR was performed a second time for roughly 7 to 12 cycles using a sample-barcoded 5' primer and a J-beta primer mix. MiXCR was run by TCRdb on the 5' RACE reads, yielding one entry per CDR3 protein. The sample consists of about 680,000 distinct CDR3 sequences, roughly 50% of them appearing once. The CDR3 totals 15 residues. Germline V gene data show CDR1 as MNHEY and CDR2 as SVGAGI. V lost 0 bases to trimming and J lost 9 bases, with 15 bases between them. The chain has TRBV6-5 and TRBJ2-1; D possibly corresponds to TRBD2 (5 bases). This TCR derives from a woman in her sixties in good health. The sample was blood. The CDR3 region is CASSYSTEAIGEQFF. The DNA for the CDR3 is TGTGCCAGCAGTTACTCGACGGAGGCCATAGGTGAGCAGTTCTTC.